Following are 22 T cell receptor beta chains from one sample sequenced in a study of T cell responses to AZD1222 COVID-19 vaccine. Using immunoSEQ multiplex PCR, the repertoire was profiled, and TCRdb retains in-frame clones only, with some absent. The sample lists roughly 140,000 clones, around 90% occurring once. The sequenced sample was peripheral blood, obtained 28 days after the second AZD1222 dose. The receptors come from an adult who received the AZD1222 COVID-19 vaccine.

The V call is TRBV5-4, the J call TRBJ2-1, with TRBD2 matching over 9 bases. The ends lost 4 bases at V and 9 bases at J; junction bases unmatched: 11. Germline V gene sequence: CDR1 SGHNT, CDR2 YYREEE (reference sequence). CDR3 size: 15 residues. CDR3: CASSPLSGTSSEQFF. CDR3 in DNA: TGTGCCAGCAGCCCGCTCTCCGGGACTAGCAGTGAGCAGTTCTTC.

This clone was found once. The V and J genes are TRBV6-5 and TRBJ1-2; no reliable D call. This CDR3 is built from 14 residues. Germline loops: CDR1 MNHEY, CDR2 SVGAGI. Trimming took off 4 bases at V and 3 bases at J, with 12 bases between the two ends. The CDR3 DNA follows: TGTGCCAGCAGTTGGAGGCCCGGGGACTATGGCTACACCTTC. Its translation is CASSWRPGDYGYTF.

The chain combines TRBV4-1 with TRBJ1-2, with D possibly being TRBD1 (5 bases). Trimming removed 0 bases at V and 4 bases at J, with 12 bases between. The length of the CDR3 is 15 residues. Germline loops: CDR1 MGHRA, CDR2 YSYEKL. The CDR3 loop is CASSQDGPGLYGYTF. The CDR3 DNA reads TGCGCCAGCAGCCAAGACGGTCCGGGGCTCTATGGCTACACCTTC.

This rearrangement joins TRBV5-6 to TRBJ1-2, with D possibly being TRBD1 (6 bases). V gave up 4 bases and J gave up 1 base, with 11 bases separating them. Germline V CDR1 and CDR2: SGHDT, YYEEEE. The CDR3 totals 14 residues. The CDR3 DNA is TGTGCCAGCAGCCTCACAGGGTTTAACTATGGCTACACCTTC. Translating gives CASSLTGFNYGYTF.

The genes are TRBV5-1 and TRBJ2-5, with no clear D. This CDR3 has 12 residues. Trimming took 4 bases from V and 1 from J, leaving 5 bases between them. CDR1 is SGHRS, CDR2 YFSETQ, per germline. The CDR3 loop reads CASSILQETQYF. CDR3 nucleotide sequence: TGCGCCAGCAGCATACTCCAAGAGACCCAGTACTTC.

The rearrangement uses TRBV11-1 and TRBJ1-2, with D uncertain. The CDR3 totals 14 residues. V lost 0 bases and J lost 5, with 10 bases in between. Germline V CDR1 and CDR2: SGHAT, FQDESV (reference sequence). DNA of the CDR3: TGTGCCAGCAGCTTAGCTGTCGGACCTTATGGCTACACCTTC. This gives the protein CASSLAVGPYGYTF. The variable domain in full, with the rest retrieved from reference TRBV11-1 and TRBJ1-2, is EAEVAQSPRYKITEKSQAVAFWCDPISGHATLYWYRQILGQGPELLVQFQDESVVDDSQLPKDRFSAERLKGVDSTLKIQPAELGDSAMYLCASSLAVGPYGYTFGSGTRLTVV.

This chain links TRBV27 with TRBJ1-2; D unclear. The CDR3 has 13 residues. CDR1 and CDR2 from the germline V gene are MNHEY and SMNVEV (reference sequence). The V end was cut by 5 bases, the J end by 1 base, with 8 bases between. This CDR3 reads CASSVEGNYGYTF. CDR3 DNA sequence: TGTGCCAGCAGTGTGGAGGGTAACTATGGCTACACCTTC.

This rearrangement joins TRBV7-8 to TRBJ1-2; D remains unclear. The V gene's germline CDR1 is SGHVS and CDR2 FQNEAQ. V was shortened by 5 bases and J by 7 bases, with 14 bases between the two germline ends. The CDR3 totals 13 residues. CDR3 coding DNA: TGTGCCAGCAGCCGAGGTCCTGTCTCTGGCTACACCTTC. This translates into CASSRGPVSGYTF.

The chain combines TRBV5-6 with TRBJ2-7; the D call may be TRBD1 or TRBD2 (5 bases each). Germline lookup yields CDR1 SGHDT and CDR2 YYEEEE. The germline V and J ends were trimmed by 4 bases and 2 bases, with 13 bases remaining between them. CDR3 size: 14 residues. CDR3 sequence: CASSHGTGPYEQYF. CDR3 coding DNA: TGTGCCAGCAGCCACGGGACCGGCCCCTACGAGCAGTACTTC.

V and J are TRBV5-1 and TRBJ2-1; 7 bases agree with TRBD2. The trim removed 4 bases at V and 0 bases at J, leaving 7 bases unmatched. CDR3 size: 16 residues. The germline V gene has CDR1 SGHRS and CDR2 YFSETQ. The CDR3 region is CASSRLADPSYNEQFF. The DNA for the CDR3 is TGCGCCAGCAGCAGGCTAGCGGACCCCTCCTACAATGAGCAGTTCTTC. Full variable domain (outside the CDR3, taken from reference TRBV5-1 and TRBJ2-1): KAGVTQTPRYLIKTRGQQVTLSCSPISGHRSVSWYQQTPGQGLQFLFEYFSETQRNKGNFPGRFSGRQFSNSRSEMNVSTLELGDSALYLCASSRLADPSYNEQFFGPGTRLTVL.

The V gene is TRBV4-1, the J gene TRBJ1-5; D possibly corresponds to TRBD1 (6 bases). Germline V gene sequence: CDR1 MGHRA, CDR2 YSYEKL. V was cut by 0 bases and J by 6 bases, with 15 bases left in between. The CDR3 has 16 residues. DNA for the CDR3: TGCGCCAGCAGCCAAGAAGGGTGGGGAGGGGGTCAGCCCCAGCATTTT. Its translation: CASSQEGWGGGQPQHF.

This chain connects TRBV10-3 to TRBJ2-5, with 7 nucleotides matching TRBD2. From germline, CDR1 is ENHRY and CDR2 SYGVKD. Losses at the gene ends were 2 bases for V and 5 bases for J; bases not matched to a gene: 8. There are 15 residues in the CDR3. DNA for the CDR3: TGTGCCATCAGTGAGGGGGGAGGGGCTTGGGAGACCCAGTACTTC. Translation: CAISEGGGAWETQYF.

This clone was picked up one time. The gene calls are TRBV10-3 and TRBJ1-6; 9 bases align to TRBD1. Losses at the gene ends were 10 bases for V and 7 bases for J; bases not matched to a gene: 8. Germline CDR1 and CDR2: ENHRY and SYGVKD. This CDR3 comprises 14 residues. CDR3 in DNA: TGTGCCACGGCCTGGGACAGGGAAAATTCACCCCTCCACTTT. Translating gives CATAWDRENSPLHF.

The chain couples TRBV3-1 (or the pseudogene TRBV3-2) to TRBJ1-4, with D perhaps matching TRBD1 (6 bases). V was cut by 7 bases and J by 8 bases, with 17 bases left in between. Germline loops: CDR1 LGHDT, CDR2 YNNKEL (reference sequence). The CDR3 sequence is 14 residues long. The CDR3 DNA sequence: TGTGCCAGCAAAGACGCAGGGGTTGGCGAAAAACTGTTTTTT. Residues: CASKDAGVGEKLFF.

The V gene is TRBV4-2, the J gene TRBJ2-1; a weak D match, TRBD2 (5 bases). The V and J ends lost 1 base and 2 bases respectively, with 15 bases between them. The CDR3 totals 17 residues. Germline V gene data show CDR1 as LGHNA and CDR2 as YNFKEQ. The DNA of the CDR3 is TGTGCCAGCAGCCAAGGGACTCCCGGGAATCCCTACAATGAGCAGTTCTTC. Translated, it gives CASSQGTPGNPYNEQFF.

V usage is TRBV9 and J usage is TRBJ2-5; maybe TRBD1 (5 bases). CDR3 size: 15 residues. Germline V gene data show CDR1 as SGDLS and CDR2 as YYNGEE. V lost 0 bases to trimming and J lost 0 bases, with 9 bases between them. CDR3 in amino acids: CASSVGAGNQETQYF. CDR3 DNA sequence: TGTGCCAGCAGCGTAGGAGCAGGGAACCAAGAGACCCAGTACTTC.

The V and J genes are TRBV11-2 and TRBJ1-4; TRBD1 is a possible D gene (5 bases). From germline, CDR1 is SGHAT and CDR2 FQNNGV. The CDR3 length is 15 residues. Trimming took 0 bases from V and 8 from J, leaving 13 bases between them. CDR3 residues: CASSLDRTTAEKLFF. DNA for the CDR3: TGTGCCAGCAGCTTAGACCGGACAACCGCCGAAAAACTGTTTTTT. The variable domain in full, completed from reference TRBV11-2 and TRBJ1-4, reads EAGVAQSPRYKIIEKRQSVAFWCNPISGHATLYWYQQILGQGPKLLIQFQNNGVVDDSQLPKDRFSAERLKGVDSTLKIQPAKLEDSAVYLCASSLDRTTAEKLFFGSGTQLSVL.

This chain joins TRBV3-1 (or the pseudogene TRBV3-2) and TRBJ1-6; perhaps TRBD1 as D (5 bases). Trimming pared 4 bases from V and 7 bases from J, leaving 14 bases between. The germline gives CDR1 LGHDT, CDR2 YNNKEL (reference sequence). The CDR3 has 15 amino acids. The CDR3 reads CASSLIGEANSPLHF. The CDR3 DNA reads TGTGCCAGCAGCCTTATAGGGGAGGCAAATTCACCCCTCCACTTT.

This clone was detected only once. The chain employs TRBV19 and TRBJ1-2, with D maybe TRBD1 (5 bases). The ends were cut back, 2 bases at V and 8 bases at J, with 24 bases in the middle. The CDR3 spans 17 residues. Germline V gene lookup returns CDR1 LNHDA and CDR2 SQIVND (reference sequence). The CDR3, as DNA: TGTGCCAGTAGTATAAGTATCACCGGGACGGACTTTGGAGGCTACACCTTC. Amino acid sequence: CASSISITGTDFGGYTF.

This chain joins TRBV6-2 or TRBV6-3 and TRBJ1-1; no reliable D call. The CDR3 contains 13 residues. CDR1 is MNHEY, CDR2 SVGEGT, per germline. Trimming took off 2 bases at V and 2 bases at J, with 6 bases between the two ends. As DNA, the CDR3 is TGTGCCAGCAGTTACAGAGGTAACACTGAAGCTTTCTTT. Amino acid sequence: CASSYRGNTEAFF.

In DNA, the CDR3 is TGCGCCAGCAGCTTGGAGTCTTCCGCGGGCGGTGAGACCCAGTACTTC. Encoded protein: CASSLESSAGGETQYF. The V call is TRBV5-1, the J call TRBJ2-5; D perhaps matches TRBD2 (5 bases). This CDR3 comprises 16 residues. V shed 0 bases and J shed 5 bases, with 17 bases lying between them. Germline assignment: CDR1 SGHRS and CDR2 YFSETQ.

The chain recombines TRBV30 with TRBJ1-2; 10 nucleotides match TRBD1. The CDR3 extends over 13 amino acids. In germline, CDR1 is GTSNPN, CDR2 SVGIG (reference sequence). Trimming cost V 2 bases and J 8 bases; bases outside gene matches: 5. As DNA, the CDR3 is TGTGCCTGGAGTCGGGACAGGGGTGACGGCTACACCTTC. It translates to CAWSRDRGDGYTF.